The 32 T cell receptor beta chains below were found in one sample sequenced in a study of T cell changes during pregnancy in multiple sclerosis. TCRdb's copy holds only in-frame clones and misses some; the assay was immunoSEQ multiplex PCR. The table includes approximately 60,000 clones, less than 95% detected once. The sequencing used peripheral blood, collected in the third trimester of pregnancy. Source of these receptors: a female donor in good health, enrolled as a control in a pregnancy study.

The rearrangement joins TRBV30 to TRBJ1-5; 8 bases map to TRBD1. Per the germline V gene, CDR1 is GTSNPN and CDR2 is SVGIG (reference sequence). This CDR3 is 16 amino acids long. The V gene end was trimmed by 4 bases and the J gene end by 4 bases; junction bases not matched to a gene: 12. CDR3 amino acids: CAWIGSRGRGNQPQHF. CDR3 bases: TGTGCCTGGATAGGGTCCAGGGGGCGTGGGAATCAGCCCCAGCATTTT.

The sample holds one count of this clone. The rearrangement uses TRBV5-6 and TRBJ2-6; D is uncertain. Trimming shortened V by 0 bases and J by 1 base, and 5 bases separated the two germline ends. Germline assignment: CDR1 SGHDT and CDR2 YYEEEE. The CDR3 totals 15 residues. CDR3 coding DNA: TGTGCCAGCAGCTTGGTGTTATCTGGGGCCAACGTCCTGACTTTC. This translates into CASSLVLSGANVLTF.

The chain recombines TRBV10-1 with TRBJ2-5, with TRBD2 identical over 10 bases. Losses at the gene ends were 6 bases for V and 4 bases for J; bases not matched to a gene: 8. Germline CDR1 and CDR2: WNHNN and SYGVQD (reference sequence). The CDR3 is made up of 15 amino acids. The CDR3: CASRQGLATRETQYF. The CDR3 nucleotides read TGCGCCAGCAGGCAGGGACTAGCGACCAGAGAGACCCAGTACTTC.

The chain uses TRBV9 and TRBJ2-1; 7 nucleotides align to TRBD2. From germline, CDR1 is SGDLS and CDR2 YYNGEE. J gave up 4 bases and V 2 bases, and 9 bases lay outside the gene matches. CDR3 length: 16 amino acids. The CDR3 loop is CASSVDRLAGYNEQFF. Here the CDR3 DNA reads TGTGCCAGCAGCGTTGATAGACTAGCAGGGTACAATGAGCAGTTCTTC.

Here the CDR3 DNA reads TGTGCCAGCAGCCCACACCCCATCCAGGGGGCCAACGAGCAGTACTTC. This translates into CASSPHPIQGANEQYF. The J gene is TRBJ2-7, the V gene TRBV9; 8 bases match TRBD1. CDR1 and CDR2 (germline): SGDLS, YYNGEE. The CDR3 sequence is 16 residues long. Trimming took 4 bases from V and 5 from J; bases not matched to a gene: 14.

The J gene is TRBJ1-6, the V gene TRBV11-2; the D is unclear. Germline CDR1 is SGHAT and CDR2 is FQNNGV. V shed 5 bases and J shed 3 bases, with 11 bases lying between them. The CDR3 is made up of 15 amino acids. The CDR3 sequence is CASSPNSIYNSPLHF. The CDR3 DNA reads TGTGCCAGCAGCCCAAACAGCATCTATAATTCACCCCTCCACTTT.

The chain joins TRBV4-3 to TRBJ2-7; 9 bases agree with TRBD2. The germline CDR1 and CDR2 sequences are LGHNA and YSLEER. Trimming cost V 2 bases and J 4 bases; bases outside gene matches: 6. There are 15 residues in the CDR3. The CDR3 here is CASSQIRGGAYEQYF. The CDR3 DNA reads TGCGCCAGCAGCCAAATTCGCGGGGGGGCTTACGAGCAGTACTTC.

The V call is TRBV2, the J call TRBJ2-7, with a possible D match to TRBD2 (5 bases). The CDR3 sequence is 11 residues long. The germline CDR1 and CDR2 sequences are SNHLY and FYNNEI. V lost 6 bases and J lost 3, with 6 bases in between. The CDR3: CASSGNYEQYF. In DNA, the CDR3 is TGTGCCAGCAGCGGGAACTACGAGCAGTACTTC.

The chain recombines TRBV9 with TRBJ2-2; possible D gene TRBD1, 6 bases. The CDR3 loop spans 15 amino acids. Trimming cost V 0 bases and J 1 base, with 7 bases left between them. Germline V gives CDR1 SGDLS, CDR2 YYNGEE. This CDR3 is CASSVGGLNTGELFF. CDR3 bases: TGTGCCAGCAGCGTAGGGGGGCTGAACACCGGGGAGCTGTTTTTT.

This chain joins TRBV4-2 and TRBJ2-4; the match to TRBD2 covers 7 bases. CDR3 size: 15 residues. Germline CDR1 reads LGHNA; CDR2 reads YNFKEQ. V dropped 0 bases and J dropped 5; count of bases not matched to a gene: 4. The CDR3 DNA sequence: TGTGCCAGCAGCCAAGATGGGCTAGCGGAAAACATTCAGTACTTC. Encoded protein: CASSQDGLAENIQYF.

In nucleotides, the CDR3 is TGTGCCAGCAGTGCCGAACCGACAGGGAGCACTGAAGCTTTCTTT. It translates to CASSAEPTGSTEAFF. The rearrangement joins TRBV6-5 to TRBJ1-1, with 7 bases aligning to TRBD1. With V trimmed by 5 bases and J by 4 bases, 10 bases remained unmatched. The CDR3 runs to 15 residues. The germline gives CDR1 MNHEY, CDR2 SVGAGI.

This rearrangement joins TRBV5-6 to TRBJ2-7; D gene unclear. The CDR3 loop spans 13 amino acids. Germline V gives CDR1 SGHDT, CDR2 YYEEEE. V gave up 0 bases and J gave up 5 bases, with 9 bases separating them. The CDR3 DNA sequence: TGTGCCAGCAGCTTGGGGCCTGATAACGAGCAGTACTTC. It is translated as CASSLGPDNEQYF. Drawing the rest from reference TRBV5-6 and TRBJ2-7, the complete variable domain is DAGVTQSPTHLIKTRGQQVTLRCSPKSGHDTVSWYQQALGQGPQFIFQYYEEEERQRGNFPDRFSGHQFPNYSSELNVNALLLGDSALYLCASSLGPDNEQYFGPGTRLTVT.

The chain carries TRBV4-1 and TRBJ2-7; maybe TRBD1 (6 bases). V was clipped by 0 bases and J by 7 bases, with 19 bases between them. Germline-derived CDR1 and CDR2 are MGHRA and YSYEKL. There are 16 residues in the CDR3. The DNA for the CDR3 is TGCGCCAGCAGCCAAGAACGGACAGAGTCGCTGCGGGAGCAGTACTTC. This codes for CASSQERTESLREQYF.

The chain combines TRBV20-1 with TRBJ1-1, with D tentatively TRBD1 (6 bases). Germline V gene lookup returns CDR1 DFQATT and CDR2 SNEGSKA (reference sequence). The ends were cut back, 8 bases at V and 6 bases at J, with 10 bases in the middle. The CDR3 runs to 10 residues. DNA for the CDR3: TGCAGTTCCAGGGGTTCTGAAGCTTTCTTT. This translates into CSSRGSEAFF.

The J gene is TRBJ1-4, the V gene TRBV21-1; TRBD1 is the table's D call, not checked against the DNA. TRBV21-1 is a pseudogene. This CDR3 spans 17 amino acids. As DNA, the CDR3 is TGTGCCAGCAGCAAAAGAAGGGCCGGGACACTAAATGAAAAACTGTTTTTT. Protein sequence: CASSKRRAGTLNEKLFF.

The chain combines TRBV5-1 with TRBJ2-5, with D perhaps TRBD1 (6 bases). Trimming removed 2 bases from V and 5 bases from J, with 16 bases in between. CDR1 is SGHRS, CDR2 YFSETQ, per germline. The CDR3 is 15 residues long. In DNA, the CDR3 is TGCGCCAGCAGCTTCAGGACAGTCCAAGGGGAGACCCAGTACTTC. Protein sequence: CASSFRTVQGETQYF.

The V and J genes are TRBV4-2 and TRBJ2-2; 8 bases match TRBD1. The CDR3 has 15 residues. Unmatched junction bases numbered 6, after V lost 3 bases and J lost 6 bases. The germline CDR1 and CDR2 sequences are LGHNA and YNFKEQ. The CDR3 DNA follows: TGTGCCAGCAGCCAGATACAGGGGGGCGCCGGGGAGCTGTTTTTT. It yields the protein CASSQIQGGAGELFF.

This clone appeared a single time. The V and J genes are TRBV11-2 and TRBJ2-2, with 11 bases matching TRBD2. The CDR3 runs to 16 residues. The V gene's germline CDR1 is SGHAT and CDR2 FQNNGV. Losses at the gene ends were 5 bases for V and 6 bases for J; bases not matched to a gene: 8. CDR3 region: CASSKTSGGQAGELFF. CDR3 coding DNA: TGTGCCAGCAGCAAAACTAGCGGGGGACAAGCCGGGGAGCTGTTTTTT.

The chain uses TRBV19 and TRBJ1-1; 7 bases line up with TRBD1. CDR3 length equals 15 residues. J gave up 1 base and V 5 bases, and 7 bases lay outside the gene matches. Germline-derived CDR1 and CDR2 are LNHDA and SQIVND (reference sequence). CDR3 in DNA: TGTGCCAGTAGTTGGGACAGAAAAAAGAACACTGAAGCTTTCTTT. This gives the protein CASSWDRKKNTEAFF.

The CDR3: CSASKTYEQYF. DNA for the CDR3: TGCAGTGCTAGTAAAACCTACGAGCAGTACTTC. The chain has TRBV20-1 and TRBJ2-7; D call uncertain. Germline CDR1 DFQATT, CDR2 SNEGSKA (reference sequence). Trimming cost V 3 bases and J 2 bases, with 5 bases left between them. There are 11 residues in the CDR3.

The V and J genes are TRBV11-2 and TRBJ2-5; 7 nucleotides line up with TRBD2. Germline V gene data show CDR1 as SGHAT and CDR2 as FQNNGV. J lost 4 bases, V lost 1 base, and 6 bases had no gene match. The CDR3 spans 15 residues. The DNA for the CDR3 is TGTGCCAGCAGCTTAGTACTAGCGCGGCGAGAGACCCAGTACTTC. It encodes CASSLVLARRETQYF.

This chain uses TRBV7-2 with TRBJ2-1; the match to TRBD2 covers 8 bases. Trimming removed 1 base from V and 6 bases from J; junction bases left unmatched: 5. The CDR3 runs 15 residues. Germline values: CDR1 SGHTA, CDR2 FQGNSA. CDR3 region: CASSLVGAGGNEQFF. CDR3 nucleotide sequence: TGTGCCAGCAGCTTAGTCGGCGCGGGGGGCAATGAGCAGTTCTTC.

V gene TRBV29-1 combines with J gene TRBJ1-1; D is ambiguous. This CDR3 has 14 residues. V was shortened by 2 bases and J by 4 bases, with 14 bases between the two germline ends. In germline, CDR1 is SQVTM, CDR2 ANQGSEA. This CDR3 is CSVEKGRGSTEAFF. DNA of the CDR3: TGCAGCGTTGAAAAGGGTCGCGGGAGCACTGAAGCTTTCTTT.

The chain uses TRBV27 and TRBJ1-1, with 9 nucleotides matching TRBD1. Germline-derived CDR1 and CDR2 are MNHEY and SMNVEV (reference sequence). The J segment lost 6 bases and the V segment lost 4 bases, leaving 9 bases of the junction unmatched. The CDR3 runs to 15 residues. CDR3 bases: TGTGCCAGCAGTTCCTCACAGGGGGCGCGAGCTGAAGCTTTCTTT. Translation: CASSSSQGARAEAFF.

This rearrangement joins TRBV30 to TRBJ2-7, with D perhaps matching TRBD1 (5 bases). The germline V gene encodes CDR1 GTSNPN and CDR2 SVGIG (reference sequence). This CDR3 comprises 14 residues. The V end lost 3 bases, the J end lost 2 bases, and 14 bases lay between the germline ends. The CDR3: CAWSPPTVTYEQYF. The CDR3 DNA follows: TGTGCCTGGAGCCCCCCGACAGTGACCTACGAGCAGTACTTC.

The V and J genes are TRBV12-1 and TRBJ2-2; TRBD2, as called in the table, went unchecked against the DNA. TRBV12-1 is a pseudogene segment. The CDR3 has 15 amino acids. The CDR3 reads CASSPRGTKPGELFF. DNA for the CDR3: TGTGCCAGCAGTCCCCGGGGAACTAAGCCCGGGGAGCTGTTTTTT.

The gene calls are TRBV7-2 and TRBJ1-4, with D possibly matching TRBD1 (6 bases). The CDR3 spans 16 residues. Between the trimmed V and J ends, which lost 6 bases and 3 bases, there was a span of 17 bases. Per the germline V gene, CDR1 is SGHTA and CDR2 is FQGNSA. This CDR3 reads CASSYQDRRANEKLFF. In nucleotides, the CDR3 is TGTGCCAGCAGTTACCAAGACAGGAGAGCTAATGAAAAACTGTTTTTT.

The J gene is TRBJ2-7, the V gene TRBV9, with D maybe TRBD2 (7 bases). This CDR3 contains 15 residues. V lost 0 bases, J lost 3 bases, and 13 bases lay in between. Per the germline V gene, CDR1 is SGDLS and CDR2 is YYNGEE. CDR3 residues: CASSVEEGGYYEQYF. The CDR3 nucleotides read TGTGCCAGCAGCGTAGAAGAGGGGGGGTACTACGAGCAGTACTTC. Full variable domain (missing parts from reference TRBV9 and TRBJ2-7): DSGVTQTPKHLITATGQRVTLRCSPRSGDLSVYWYQQSLDQGLQFLIQYYNGEERAKGNILERFSAQQFPDLHSELNLSSLELGDSALYFCASSVEEGGYYEQYFGPGTRLTVT.

The V and J genes are TRBV6-1 and TRBJ2-3; D unresolved. The germline CDR1 and CDR2 sequences are MNHNS and SASEGT. This CDR3 has 13 amino acids. V lost 1 base and J lost 6, with 8 bases in between. CDR3 region: CASSEVTRDTQYF. In DNA, the CDR3 is TGTGCCAGCAGTGAAGTAACGCGGGATACGCAGTATTTT.

This rearrangement joins TRBV9 to TRBJ2-1, with 9 positions matching TRBD1. This CDR3 spans 15 amino acids. Germline V lookup: CDR1 SGDLS, CDR2 YYNGEE. Losses at the gene ends were 3 bases for V and 8 bases for J; bases not matched to a gene: 9. CDR3 coding DNA: TGTGCCAGCAGCGCCCTAGGGACAGGGATCGATGAGCAGTTCTTC. Amino acids: CASSALGTGIDEQFF.

V is TRBV13 and J is TRBJ2-2; D uncertain. The V end was cut by 7 bases, the J end by 2 bases, with 14 bases between. This CDR3 is built from 15 residues. The germline V gene encodes CDR1 PRHDT and CDR2 FYEKMQ (reference sequence). The CDR3 here is CASTLRRFNTGELFF. The CDR3 DNA reads as TGTGCCAGCACCCTACGCCGGTTCAACACCGGGGAGCTGTTTTTT.

The rearrangement joins TRBV6-4 to TRBJ2-4, with 7 bases matching TRBD2. The J segment lost 0 bases and the V segment lost 4 bases, leaving 9 bases of the junction unmatched. CDR1 and CDR2 from the germline V gene are MRHNA and SNTAGT. The CDR3 covers 17 residues. The DNA for the CDR3 is TGTGCCAGCAGTGGCCGTGGGAGGGGCCTAGCCAAAAACATTCAGTACTTC. This sequence encodes CASSGRGRGLAKNIQYF.